This T cell receptor (beta chain) was captured in a study of blood T cell repertoires in COVID-19. Sequencing used immunoSEQ multiplex PCR; TCRdb keeps in-frame clones, though not all of them. Found here are some 220,000 clones, approximately 78% of them singletons; the top ten hold about 4.8%. CDR3 length: 16 residues. The V end was cut by 3 bases, the J end by 7 bases, with 19 bases between. The V gene's germline CDR1 is LNHDA and CDR2 SQIVND (reference sequence). This sequence originates from a woman in her sixties or seventies with COVID-19, enrolled during active disease. The rearrangement links TRBV19 to TRBJ1-5, with D perhaps matching TRBD1 (6 bases). Sequencing was performed on peripheral blood. CDR3 in amino acids: CASSIGGRGTGQPQHF. The CDR3 region has the DNA TGTGCCAGTAGTATTGGAGGCAGGGGAACGGGACAGCCCCAGCATTTT.